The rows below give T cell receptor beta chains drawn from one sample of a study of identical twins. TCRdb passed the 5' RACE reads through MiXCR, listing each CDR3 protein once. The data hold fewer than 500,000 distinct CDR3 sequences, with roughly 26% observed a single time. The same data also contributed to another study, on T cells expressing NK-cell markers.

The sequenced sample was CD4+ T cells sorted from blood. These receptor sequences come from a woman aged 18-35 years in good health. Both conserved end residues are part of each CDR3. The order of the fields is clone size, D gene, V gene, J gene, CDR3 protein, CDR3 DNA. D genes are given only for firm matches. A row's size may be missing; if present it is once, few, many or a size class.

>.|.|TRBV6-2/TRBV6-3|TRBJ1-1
CASVRAPPGNTEAFF
TGTGCCAGCGTACGGGCTCCCCCAGGGAACACTGAAGCTTTCTTT
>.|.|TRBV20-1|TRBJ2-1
CSVEVAGTYNEQFF
TGCAGTGTTGAAGTGGCGGGTACTTACAATGAGCAGTTCTTC
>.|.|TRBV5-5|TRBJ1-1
CASSLFWGWNTEAFF
TGTGCCAGCAGCTTGTTCTGGGGTTGGAACACTGAAGCTTTCTTT
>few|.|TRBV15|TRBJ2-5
CATSMGVGGTQYF
TGTGCCACCAGCATGGGGGTCGGAGGGACCCAGTACTTC
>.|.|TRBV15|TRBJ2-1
CATSRDSSGYYNEQFF
TGTGCCACCAGCAGAGATTCCTCGGGTTATTACAATGAGCAGTTCTTC
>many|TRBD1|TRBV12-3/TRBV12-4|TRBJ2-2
CASRDRDAGELFF
TGTGCCAGCAGGGACAGGGATGCCGGGGAGCTGTTTTTT
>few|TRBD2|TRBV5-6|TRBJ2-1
CASTPRRTTSGWEFF
TGTGCCAGCACCCCCCGTCGGACCACTAGCGGGTGGGAGTTCTTC
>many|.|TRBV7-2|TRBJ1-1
CASSLGGPGTTEAFF
TGTGCCAGCAGCTTAGGAGGTCCAGGGACCACTGAAGCTTTCTTT
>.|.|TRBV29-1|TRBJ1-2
CSVAPGRNF
TGCAGCGTCGCCCCGGGACGGAACTTC
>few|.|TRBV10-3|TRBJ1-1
CAISGRDRRNTEAFF
TGTGCCATCAGTGGGCGAGACAGAAGGAACACTGAAGCTTTCTTT
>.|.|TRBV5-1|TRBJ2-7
CASSLDGEGYEQYF
TGCGCCAGCAGCTTGGATGGTGAGGGCTACGAGCAGTACTTC
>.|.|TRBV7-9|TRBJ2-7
CASSSRTSLNEQYF
TGTGCCAGTTCTAGCAGAACCAGTCTTAACGAGCAGTACTTC
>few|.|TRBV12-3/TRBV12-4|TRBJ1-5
CASSFSRYQPQHF
TGTGCCAGCAGTTTCAGCAGATATCAGCCCCAGCATTTT
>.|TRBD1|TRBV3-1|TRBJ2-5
CASSRPPDRAVQETQYF
TGTGCCAGCAGCCGGCCCCCGGACAGGGCGGTACAAGAGACCCAGTACTTC
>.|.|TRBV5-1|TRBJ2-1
CASSLEVNNEQFF
TGCGCCAGCAGCTTGGAAGTAAACAATGAGCAGTTCTTC
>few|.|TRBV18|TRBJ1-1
CASSQAGLTEAFF
TGTGCCAGCTCACAAGCGGGCCTCACTGAAGCTTTCTTT
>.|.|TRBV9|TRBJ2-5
CASSLAQGGAGETQYF
TGTGCCAGCAGCCTCGCCCAGGGGGGGGCGGGGGAGACCCAGTACTTC
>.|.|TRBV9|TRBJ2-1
CASSVAPENEQFF
TGTGCCAGCAGCGTAGCTCCCGAAAATGAGCAGTTCTTC
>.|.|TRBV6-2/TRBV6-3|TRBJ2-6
CASIRSGANVLTF
TGTGCCAGCATCCGATCTGGGGCCAACGTCCTGACTTTC
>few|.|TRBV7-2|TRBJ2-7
CASSPDRDSYEQYF
TGTGCCAGCAGCCCCGACCGGGACTCCTACGAGCAGTACTTC
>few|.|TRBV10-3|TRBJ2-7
CAISGGQGSSYEQYF
TGTGCCATCAGTGGAGGTCAGGGGAGCTCCTACGAGCAGTACTTC
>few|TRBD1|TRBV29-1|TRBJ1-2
CSVGTGDGYTF
TGCAGCGTTGGGACAGGGGACGGCTACACCTTC
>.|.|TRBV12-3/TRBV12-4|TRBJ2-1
CASSPRPAGEQFF
TGTGCCAGCAGCCCCCGTCCCGCGGGTGAGCAGTTCTTC
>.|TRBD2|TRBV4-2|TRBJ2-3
CASSRGTAGGGVSTDTQYF
TGTGCCAGCAGTCGAGGTACCGCGGGGGGCGGTGTTAGCACAGATACGCAGTATTTT
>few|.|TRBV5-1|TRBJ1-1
CASSRSSQDTEAFF
TGCGCCAGCAGTCGATCATCTCAGGACACTGAAGCTTTCTTT
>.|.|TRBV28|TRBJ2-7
CASKLTRERGGEQYF
TGTGCCAGCAAGCTTACTCGGGAGAGGGGGGGCGAGCAGTACTTC
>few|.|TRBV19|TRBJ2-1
CASSLTLDSLNEQFF
TGTGCCAGTAGCCTGACCTTAGACAGTCTCAATGAGCAGTTCTTC
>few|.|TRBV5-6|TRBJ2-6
CASLLGGSSSGANVLTF
TGTGCCAGCTTATTAGGAGGGTCAAGCTCTGGGGCCAACGTCCTGACTTTC